Listed below are T cell receptor beta chains from one sample, sequenced in a study of blood T cell repertoires in COVID-19. TCRdb keeps only in-frame clones here, not all; method: immunoSEQ multiplex PCR. This repertoire shows 180,000 or so clones, more than 70% found once; its top ten account for 2.5% to 3%. Material for sequencing was peripheral blood. These receptor sequences come from an elderly woman with active or convalescent COVID-19. Both conserved end residues are trimmed from each CDR3. Rows may omit the clone size; those that give it use once, few, many or a size class.

ASASSSETQY	TRBV3-1/TRBV3-2	TRBJ2-5	-
ASSADILQGTGANVLT	TRBV9	TRBJ2-6	-
ASSPSPGTEAF	TRBV9	TRBJ1-1	-
ASRSGTGRTGELF	TRBV7-2	TRBJ2-2	-
ATSRDRRERETQY	TRBV15	TRBJ2-5	few
ATWGRTDTQY	TRBV15	TRBJ2-3	-
ASSLIGGGTDTQY	TRBV11-2	TRBJ2-3	-
AWSVPASGGLNQAGELF	TRBV30	TRBJ2-2	-
ASSQAIRLYGANVLT	TRBV19	TRBJ2-6	-
ASSKSLWEITNYGYT	TRBV21-1	TRBJ1-2	-
ATSPGTGMNTEAF	TRBV24-1	TRBJ1-1	-
SVGQTLDQPQH	TRBV29-1	TRBJ1-5	-
ASSLATGYEAF	TRBV5-1	TRBJ1-1	-
ASSPSGGLDNEQF	TRBV11-1	TRBJ2-1	-
ATMDRGGSPLH	TRBV2	TRBJ1-6	-
ASSLALREQF	TRBV7-9	TRBJ2-1	-
ASSRRQGAYNYGYT	TRBV6-2/TRBV6-3	TRBJ1-2	-
ASSLFQTGDHYGYT	TRBV11-2	TRBJ1-2	-
ASSLWAGIKNIQY	TRBV27	TRBJ2-4	once
ASSGLRVAGNTIY	TRBV5-6	TRBJ1-3	-
ASSQGPSRGTEAF	TRBV4-1	TRBJ1-1	once
ASGVREGTGELF	TRBV5-1	TRBJ2-2	-
ASSLARGQHTEAF	TRBV4-2	TRBJ1-1	-
ASSLAGGPDTQY	TRBV6-2/TRBV6-3	TRBJ2-3	-
ASTLAGGPSDTQY	TRBV3-1/TRBV3-2	TRBJ2-3	-
ASSPDRVDGYT	TRBV19	TRBJ1-2	-
ASSSEGARLGANVLT	TRBV5-1	TRBJ2-6	-
ASSFTGNTEAF	TRBV5-4	TRBJ1-1	once
ASSPGQGATTGELF	TRBV18	TRBJ2-2	-
ASSPIIQGHQPQH	TRBV27	TRBJ1-5	once
ASSFQGVTEAF	TRBV12-3/TRBV12-4	TRBJ1-1	-
ASTLPGQGYEQY	TRBV28	TRBJ2-7	-
AWSVPDRDGYNSPLH	TRBV30	TRBJ1-6	-
ASQAAEGSGANVLT	TRBV2	TRBJ2-6	-
ASSRGPGQGADTQY	TRBV5-1	TRBJ2-3	-
ASSLTGGRTEAF	TRBV6-5	TRBJ1-1	-
ASNNWISGNTGELF	TRBV7-9	TRBJ2-2	-
ASSGGTTSYVYT	TRBV5-6	TRBJ1-2	-
ASSPSLDSPTWTGDQY	TRBV18	TRBJ2-7	-
ASRDTRYSNQPQH	TRBV6-5	TRBJ1-5	-
ASGRGLSSGGADEQF	TRBV5-1	TRBJ2-1	-
ASSPRATEAF	TRBV28	TRBJ1-1	-
ASSVGAGGDTEAF	TRBV9	TRBJ1-1	once
ASSRRTSGADEQF	TRBV3-1/TRBV3-2	TRBJ2-1	-
ASSFARSGNTIY	TRBV28	TRBJ1-3	-
ASSPTGGAEAF	TRBV5-8	TRBJ1-1	-
ASSPRGGAGNYGYT	TRBV5-8	TRBJ1-2	-
ASRERPESYGYT	TRBV2	TRBJ1-2	-
SVGGDGYT	TRBV29-1	TRBJ1-2	-
ASHRTGDVKNIQY	TRBV5-4	TRBJ2-4	-
ASSKGQGSNQPQH	TRBV6-5	TRBJ1-5	-
ASSITVRQTYGGAF	TRBV6-6	TRBJ1-1	-
ASSAGVGGTNEQF	TRBV11-3	TRBJ2-1	-
ASSPGGQETQY	TRBV18	TRBJ2-5	-